The 23 T cell receptor beta chains given below trace back to one sample, sequenced in a study of Ad26.COV2.S vaccination and SARS-CoV-2 variants. Treatment of the sample: about 20 received Ad26.COV2.S at low or high dose, single or two shots; about 5 received placebo; per-sample allocation not given. Collection of the samples took place on day 63 after the first injection of vaccine or placebo. TCRdb's table, derived via immunoSEQ multiplex PCR, lists solely in-frame clones and lacks some. The top ten hold about 7.1% of the sample, which has 380,000 or so clones, around 82% seen once. This specimen was peripheral blood, taken in a trial of Ad26.COV2.S vaccine versus placebo. Receptor source: a person between 18 and 65 years old who received the Ad26.COV2.S COVID-19 vaccine or a placebo.

The chain combines TRBV12-5 with TRBJ1-2; TRBD1 matches at 7 bases. Germline V gives CDR1 LGHNT, CDR2 FRNRAP. J lost 6 bases, V lost 0 bases, and 4 bases had no gene match. This CDR3 has 14 amino acids. The CDR3 spells CASGLVGRGDGYTF. The CDR3 region has the DNA TGTGCTAGTGGTTTGGTTGGCAGGGGGGATGGCTACACCTTC.

The chain links TRBV19 to TRBJ1-1, with D possibly being TRBD1 (6 bases). The CDR3 runs 15 residues. CDR1 is LNHDA, CDR2 SQIVND, per germline (reference sequence). V lost 6 bases, J lost 2 bases, and 16 bases lay in between. The CDR3 DNA sequence: TGTGCCAGTAGAAGTTGGACAGAGAGAAACACTGAAGCTTTCTTT. It yields the protein CASRSWTERNTEAFF.

CDR3 protein: CASSQVDAGGRNSPLHF. In nucleotides, the CDR3 is TGCGCCAGCAGCCAAGTTGACGCGGGGGGAAGGAATTCACCCCTCCACTTT. This chain connects TRBV4-1 to TRBJ1-6; tentatively, D is TRBD1 (5 bases). The CDR3 is 17 amino acids. Trimming pared 1 base from V and 7 bases from J, leaving 17 bases between. The germline gives CDR1 MGHRA, CDR2 YSYEKL.

Here the CDR3 reads CASSFDRVSEQFF. CDR3 DNA sequence: TGTGCCAGCAGCTTTGATCGAGTTAGTGAGCAGTTCTTC. The chain employs TRBV7-3 and TRBJ2-1, with D hard to call. Germline values: CDR1 SGHTA, CDR2 FQGTGA. This CDR3 is built from 13 residues. V was clipped by 3 bases and J by 9 bases, with 12 bases between them.

The V and J genes are TRBV6-5 and TRBJ1-5, with 7 bases that match TRBD1. CDR3 size: 13 residues. Germline V gene sequence: CDR1 MNHEY, CDR2 SVGAGI. Trimming cost V 6 bases and J 7 bases; bases outside gene matches: 6. For the CDR3, the DNA is TGTGCCAGCAGCCGCACAGGGGCCCAGCCCCAGCATTTT. Encoded protein: CASSRTGAQPQHF.

This clone was seen more than once but under ten times. The rearrangement uses TRBV6-5 and TRBJ1-1; a possible D gene is TRBD1 (5 bases). The length of the CDR3 is 11 residues. Germline values: CDR1 MNHEY, CDR2 SVGAGI. Trimming removed 6 bases at V and 11 bases at J, with 13 bases between. The CDR3 DNA reads TGTGCCAGCAGCCCCTATGGGGGGGCTTTCTTT. This codes for CASSPYGGAFF.

The CDR3 nucleotides are TGTGCCATCAGTAATCCGGGACAGCAAGATACGCAGTATTTT. Protein sequence: CAISNPGQQDTQYF. J is TRBJ2-3 and V is TRBV10-3; 7 bases agree with TRBD1. CDR1 and CDR2 (germline): ENHRY, SYGVKD. The ends lost 5 bases at V and 5 bases at J; junction bases unmatched: 7. The CDR3 loop spans 14 amino acids.

The gene calls are TRBV5-1 and TRBJ2-1, with D perhaps given as TRBD1 or TRBD2 (6 bases each). In germline, CDR1 is SGHRS, CDR2 YFSETQ. The length of the CDR3 is 14 residues. Trimming removed 4 bases from V and 7 bases from J, with 15 bases in between. The chain's CDR3 is CASSPGDTANEQFF. DNA for the CDR3: TGCGCCAGCAGCCCGGGGGACACCGCGAATGAGCAGTTCTTC. Drawing the rest from reference TRBV5-1 and TRBJ2-1, the complete variable domain is KAGVTQTPRYLIKTRGQQVTLSCSPISGHRSVSWYQQTPGQGLQFLFEYFSETQRNKGNFPGRFSGRQFSNSRSEMNVSTLELGDSALYLCASSPGDTANEQFFGPGTRLTVL.

The chain links TRBV24-1 to TRBJ2-2; D unclear. Trimming stripped 0 bases from V and 0 bases from J, with 4 bases between. The CDR3 is 15 amino acids. The V gene's germline CDR1 is KGHDR and CDR2 SFDVKD. CDR3 DNA: TGTGCCACCAGTGATTTGCGCACGAACACCGGGGAGCTGTTTTTT. Its protein is CATSDLRTNTGELFF.

J is TRBJ1-4 and V is TRBV2; TRBD1 aligns across 8 bases. The V segment lost 9 bases and the J segment 5 bases; nucleotides outside the gene matches: 5. The CDR3 extends over 13 amino acids. Germline V CDR1 and CDR2: SNHLY, FYNNEI. The DNA for the CDR3 is TGTGCCAGTACCAGGACAGGGAATGAAAAACTGTTTTTT. The encoded protein is CASTRTGNEKLFF.

This clone was seen once. The chain joins TRBV4-1 to TRBJ1-6; TRBD1 aligns across 7 bases. Losses at the gene ends were 3 bases for V and 9 bases for J; bases not matched to a gene: 8. The CDR3 covers 15 residues. Germline V CDR1 and CDR2: MGHRA, YSYEKL. The CDR3 is CASSQTGLMGSPLHF. DNA for the CDR3: TGCGCCAGCAGCCAGACAGGGCTTATGGGTTCACCCCTCCACTTT.

The rearrangement links TRBV2 to TRBJ2-1; TRBD2 might be the D (5 bases). This CDR3 is 17 amino acids long. CDR1 and CDR2 (germline): SNHLY, FYNNEI. V was shortened by 3 bases and J by 0 bases, with 15 bases between the two germline ends. The CDR3 region has the DNA TGTGCCAGCAGTGAGACGGGCAGGAGGAGCTCCTACAATGAGCAGTTCTTC. Its protein product is CASSETGRRSSYNEQFF.

This clone was observed a handful of times. The chain carries TRBV4-3 and TRBJ1-6; the D gene is possibly TRBD1 (5 bases). V lost 1 base, J lost 5 bases, and 9 bases lay in between. The CDR3 totals 15 residues. The germline V gene encodes CDR1 LGHNA and CDR2 YSLEER. This chain's CDR3 is CASSQGGYNNSPLHF. CDR3 coding DNA: TGCGCCAGCAGCCAAGGGGGCTACAATAATTCACCCCTCCACTTT.

The J gene is TRBJ1-1, the V gene TRBV7-9; D call uncertain. Germline V gene lookup returns CDR1 SEHNR and CDR2 FQNEAQ (reference sequence). V was pared by 6 bases and J by 1 base, with 9 bases between. The length of the CDR3 is 13 residues. CDR3 in DNA: TGTGCCAGCAGTAAGGGAGAGAACACTGAAGCTTTCTTT. Translated: CASSKGENTEAFF.

The chain employs TRBV2 and TRBJ2-1; possible D gene TRBD1, 5 bases. Between the trimmed V and J ends, which lost 7 bases and 13 bases, there was a span of 14 bases. This CDR3 has 11 residues. CDR1 is SNHLY, CDR2 FYNNEI, per germline. This CDR3 is CASTITGPQFF. CDR3 sequence (DNA): TGTGCCAGCACGATTACAGGCCCCCAGTTCTTC. The complete variable domain, with remaining parts taken from reference TRBV2 and TRBJ2-1, reads EPEVTQTPSHQVTQMGQEVILRCVPISNHLYFYWYRQILGQKVEFLVSFYNNEISEKSEIFDDQFSVERPDGSNFTLKIRSTKLEDSAMYFCASTITGPQFFGPGTRLTVL.

This sequence joins TRBV19 and TRBJ1-2; D uncertain. V dropped 5 bases and J dropped 2 bases, with 12 bases sitting between them. In germline, CDR1 is LNHDA, CDR2 SQIVND (reference sequence). The CDR3 is 14 amino acids. The CDR3 DNA is TGTGCCAGTAGTTTTGCCCGAGCGAACTATGGCTACACCTTC. Amino acid sequence: CASSFARANYGYTF.

The chain uses TRBV19 and TRBJ1-1, with 7 bases that match TRBD1. Germline CDR1 is LNHDA and CDR2 is SQIVND (reference sequence). The CDR3 contains 15 residues. V trimming: 4 bases; J trimming: 0 bases; junction bases outside the gene matches: 5. CDR3 bases: TGTGCCAGTAGTACAGGACAGGCGATGAACACTGAAGCTTTCTTT. This codes for CASSTGQAMNTEAFF.

The gene calls are TRBV7-6 and TRBJ1-6, with D perhaps TRBD1 (5 bases). The CDR3 totals 13 residues. The germline V gene encodes CDR1 SGHVS and CDR2 FNYEAQ. Trimming left V 1 base short and J 11 bases short, with 9 bases between. The CDR3 loop is CASSLEQGPPLHF. The CDR3 region has the DNA TGTGCCAGCAGCTTAGAGCAGGGCCCACCCCTCCACTTT. Supplemented by reference TRBV7-6 and TRBJ1-6, the full variable domain reads GAGVSQSPRYKVTKRGQDVALRCDPISGHVSLYWYRQALGQGPEFLTYFNYEAQQDKSGLPNDRFSAERPEGSISTLTIQRTEQRDSAMYRCASSLEQGPPLHFGNGTRLTVT.

The rearrangement uses TRBV6-6 and TRBJ2-7; TRBD2 matches at 9 bases. Germline loops: CDR1 MNHNY, CDR2 SVGAGI (reference sequence). There are 14 residues in the CDR3. Trimming cost V 6 bases and J 4 bases; bases outside gene matches: 7. The CDR3 sequence: CASSEGGRGYEQYF. CDR3 bases: TGTGCCAGCAGCGAAGGCGGGAGGGGGTACGAGCAGTACTTC.

The chain is built from TRBV12-3 or TRBV12-4 and TRBJ1-2; TRBD1 is a possible D gene (5 bases). The ends were cut back, 2 bases at V and 5 bases at J, with 9 bases in the middle. This CDR3 region has 13 residues. The CDR3 DNA reads as TGTGCCAGCAGTTTATCAGGGAGGTATGGCTACACCTTC. Its translation: CASSLSGRYGYTF.

The chain employs TRBV27 and TRBJ1-5; 8 bases are shared with TRBD1. The CDR3 sequence is 12 residues long. Germline CDR1 reads MNHEY; CDR2 reads SMNVEV (reference sequence). Trimming took 5 bases from V and 15 from J; bases not matched to a gene: 9. The DNA of the CDR3 is TGTGCCAGCAGTGGATGGACAGGGAAAGGGCATTTT. As protein: CASSGWTGKGHF.

The chain couples TRBV5-4 to TRBJ2-7; tentative D call: TRBD2 (5 bases). Trimming took off 3 bases at V and 0 bases at J, with 10 bases between the two ends. The germline gives CDR1 SGHNT, CDR2 YYREEE (reference sequence). This CDR3 is 14 amino acids long. CDR3 region: CASSYRGFSYEQYF. The CDR3 bases are TGTGCCAGCAGCTATCGGGGTTTCTCCTACGAGCAGTACTTC. The entire variable domain, with the rest obtained from reference TRBV5-4 and TRBJ2-7, is as follows: ETGVTQSPTHLIKTRGQQVTLRCSSQSGHNTVSWYQQALGQGPQFIFQYYREEENGRGNFPPRFSGLQFPNYSSELNVNALELDDSALYLCASSYRGFSYEQYFGPGTRLTVT.

CDR3 coding DNA: TGTGCCAGCAGCCAAGTAAGTCGGATCAACACCGGGGAGCTGTTTTTT. It translates to CASSQVSRINTGELFF. The chain uses TRBV3-1 (or the pseudogene TRBV3-2) and TRBJ2-2; D ambiguous. The V gene lost 1 base and the J gene lost 2 bases, with 11 bases spanning the gap. The CDR3 spans 16 residues. Germline V gene lookup returns CDR1 LGHDT and CDR2 YNNKEL (reference sequence).